This section outlines one TCR beta chain sequence together with its context. Seattle patients were enrolled while actively infected and followed longitudinally. The CDR3 extends over 16 amino acids. V was clipped by 1 base and J by 4 bases; unmatched bases: 2. Germline V gene lookup returns CDR1 LGHNT and CDR2 FRNRAP. The data stem from a study of blood T cell repertoires in COVID-19. About the research overall: Samples taken during acute and convalescent COVID-19 were collected in the United States, Italy and Spain.

Per the original methods: Counts of nucleated cells, estimated from reference gene primer amplification, were obtained. Sequencing was performed with immunoSEQ multiplex PCR; in TCRdb, only in-frame clones are kept and a portion is missing. That table gives V, J and clone size, and the DNA gave D and trimming. The repertoire consists of about 160,000 clones, with approximately 90% occurring once and the leading ten covering 4.8%. What was sequenced was peripheral blood. The genes are TRBV12-5 and TRBJ2-5; 14 nucleotides agree with TRBD2. The sequence came from a man aged 30-40 years with COVID-19, enrolled during active disease. Written as DNA, the CDR3 is TGTGCTAGTGGTTTGGGACTAGCGGGAGGGCGAGAGACCCAGTACTTC. Translated, it gives CASGLGLAGGRETQYF.